The 28 T cell receptor beta chains given below trace back to one sample, sequenced in a study of blood T cells in healthy people across ages. It was with a sample-barcoded 5' primer and a J-beta primer mix that a second PCR of roughly 7 to 12 cycles was run. TCRdb re-derived calls from the 5' RACE reads in MiXCR, one entry per CDR3 protein. This sample has fewer than 1,000,000 distinct CDR3 sequences, with under 55% found just once. The source material was blood. Source of these receptors: a man aged 60-69 years in good health.

This clonotype was seen a handful of times. The genes are TRBV12-3 or TRBV12-4 and TRBJ2-1; D not certain. Trimming pared 3 bases from V and 6 bases from J, leaving 9 bases between. The CDR3 loop spans 13 amino acids. For the CDR3, the DNA is TGTGCCAGCAGTTTGCGGCGGTCCAATGAGCAGTTCTTC. Translating it yields CASSLRRSNEQFF.

This sequence joins TRBV28 and TRBJ1-6; D gene ambiguous. The CDR3 contains 14 residues. The V end lost 5 bases, the J end lost 10 bases, and 15 bases lay between the germline ends. Germline CDR1 reads MDHEN; CDR2 reads SYDVKM. CDR3 nucleotides: TGTGCCAGCAGTCGTTTAGCGGTTGGCTCACCCCTCCACTTT. Residues: CASSRLAVGSPLHF.

This clonotype appeared a few times. The rearrangement joins TRBV12-3 or TRBV12-4 to TRBJ1-5; TRBD1 is a possible D gene (6 bases). This CDR3 has 13 amino acids. The germline V and J ends were trimmed by 8 bases and 4 bases, with 12 bases remaining between them. In DNA, the CDR3 is TGTGCCAGCTCGGGACATCGTAATCAGCCCCAGCATTTT. This codes for CASSGHRNQPQHF.

The rearrangement uses TRBV4-1 and TRBJ1-5, with D perhaps matching TRBD1 (5 bases). The V and J ends lost 1 base and 5 bases respectively, with 18 bases between them. Germline CDR1 reads MGHRA; CDR2 reads YSYEKL. The CDR3 runs 17 residues. CDR3: CASSQGRLLGGYQPQHF. The CDR3 DNA reads as TGCGCCAGCAGCCAAGGTAGACTCCTGGGGGGTTATCAGCCCCAGCATTTT.

This sequence joins TRBV5-1 and TRBJ2-3; the D is unclear. CDR3 size: 14 residues. Germline-derived CDR1 and CDR2 are SGHRS and YFSETQ. The V end lost 4 bases, the J end lost 4 bases, and 13 bases lay between the germline ends. The CDR3 coding sequence is TGCGCCAGCAGCAGTAGAGTAGTTCCAGATACGCAGTATTTT. Its protein product is CASSSRVVPDTQYF.

Concerning this clonotype itself: An end of the junction differs from the germline gene, which may be a read error. The chain couples TRBV12-3 or TRBV12-4 to TRBJ2-5, with TRBD1 matching over 9 bases. This CDR3 is built from 15 residues. CDR3 sequence: CASSLGPGQGKTLYF. CDR3 coding DNA: TGTGCCAGCAGTTTAGGCCCGGGACAGGGAAAGACCCTGTACTTC.

The chain recombines TRBV9 with TRBJ2-7; 11 bases fit TRBD2. CDR3 length: 15 amino acids. V shed 0 bases, J shed 5 bases, and the junction held 4 bases outside the gene matches. CDR1 SGDLS and CDR2 YYNGEE come from the germline V gene. CDR3 coding DNA: TGTGCCAGCAGCGTAGCAGCTAGCGGGGGGAACGAGCAGTACTTC. Translated: CASSVAASGGNEQYF.

This clonotype was seen more than once but under ten times. The rearrangement uses TRBV2 and TRBJ1-1; D unresolved. Trimming left V 2 bases short and J 5 bases short, with 12 bases between. Germline V CDR1 and CDR2: SNHLY, FYNNEI. The CDR3 is 14 amino acids. The CDR3: CASSELPGGTEAFF. The CDR3 bases are TGTGCCAGCAGTGAACTCCCGGGTGGGACTGAAGCTTTCTTT.

This clonotype was counted only a few times. This sequence joins TRBV28 and TRBJ2-7; D gene ambiguous. V was shortened by 8 bases and J by 3 bases, with 8 bases between the two germline ends. The CDR3 runs to 11 residues. Germline CDR1 and CDR2: MDHEN and SYDVKM. The CDR3 bases are TGTGCCAGCGCCTCAGACTACGAGCAGTACTTC. Translated, it gives CASASDYEQYF.

CDR3 loop: CASILGGTNEAFF. The CDR3 DNA sequence: TGTGCCAGCATCCTGGGAGGAACTAATGAAGCTTTCTTT. The gene calls are TRBV12-3 or TRBV12-4 and TRBJ1-1, with D hard to call. CDR3 length: 13 residues. The ends were cut back, 7 bases at V and 7 bases at J, with 16 bases in the middle.

This clonotype was recorded only once. This rearrangement joins TRBV4-3 to TRBJ1-2; D is perhaps TRBD1 (5 bases). V was clipped by 1 base and J by 4 bases, with 7 bases between them. The CDR3 sequence is 13 residues long. The germline V gene has CDR1 LGHNA and CDR2 YSLEER. CDR3 DNA: TGCGCCAGCAGCCAAGGGGACTTCTATGGCTACACCTTC. It yields the protein CASSQGDFYGYTF.

This clonotype came up a few times. J is TRBJ1-1 and V is TRBV27; the D gene is possibly TRBD1 (5 bases). This CDR3 is 13 amino acids long. Trimming took off 5 bases at V and 4 bases at J, with 11 bases between the two ends. CDR1 MNHEY and CDR2 SMNVEV come from the germline V gene (reference sequence). In nucleotides, the CDR3 is TGTGCCAGCAGTCCCCCAGGGTTCACTGAAGCTTTCTTT. As protein: CASSPPGFTEAFF.

The chain employs TRBV27 and TRBJ1-2; 7 nucleotides line up with TRBD1. Germline assignment: CDR1 MNHEY and CDR2 SMNVEV (reference sequence). The CDR3 has 12 residues. Trimming cost V 10 bases and J 8 bases; bases outside gene matches: 10. This CDR3 reads CATRTTGRGYTF. CDR3 coding DNA: TGTGCCACCCGGACGACAGGGAGAGGCTACACCTTC.

J is TRBJ2-3 and V is TRBV12-3 or TRBV12-4; 10 bases agree with TRBD1. The CDR3 covers 15 residues. V lost 5 bases and J lost 5; bases outside the gene matches: 7. CDR3 region: CASSPWTGGVDTQYF. The CDR3 DNA sequence: TGTGCCAGCAGTCCGTGGACAGGGGGGGTAGATACGCAGTATTTT.

The chain employs TRBV25-1 and TRBJ2-1; possibly TRBD1 or TRBD2 for D (5 bases each). Germline V gene lookup returns CDR1 MGHDK and CDR2 SYGVNS. The V end was cut by 2 bases, the J end by 5 bases, with 10 bases between. The CDR3 consists of 14 residues. The CDR3 DNA follows: TGTGCCAGCAGTGAACCCGGGACGGACAATGAGCAGTTCTTC. This codes for CASSEPGTDNEQFF.

V and J are TRBV3-1 and TRBJ2-1, with 7 positions matching TRBD1. The germline V gene encodes CDR1 LGHDT and CDR2 YNNKEL (reference sequence). CDR3 length: 13 amino acids. V shed 7 bases and J 5 bases; nucleotides not matched to a gene: 5. The DNA for the CDR3 is TGTGCCAGCATGGGACAGCTCAACAATGAGCAGTTCTTC. Encoded protein: CASMGQLNNEQFF.

This chain links TRBV5-1 with TRBJ2-7, with 9 bases matching TRBD1. V was clipped by 5 bases and J by 3 bases; unmatched bases: 9. This CDR3 has 15 amino acids. Germline CDR1 SGHRS, CDR2 YFSETQ. The CDR3 sequence: CASRTGTGIVYEQYF. In DNA form, the CDR3 reads TGCGCCAGCAGGACCGGGACAGGGATCGTCTACGAGCAGTACTTC.

This rearrangement joins TRBV7-2 to TRBJ1-1; possible D gene TRBD1, 5 bases. The CDR3 has 17 amino acids. Trimming pared 1 base from V and 1 base from J, leaving 16 bases between. Germline values: CDR1 SGHTA, CDR2 FQGNSA. The CDR3 loop reads CASSLVGASLPNTEAFF. The CDR3 coding sequence is TGTGCCAGCAGCTTAGTAGGGGCCAGTCTCCCGAACACTGAAGCTTTCTTT.

This clonotype was detected a few times. The J gene is TRBJ1-5, the V gene TRBV12-3 or TRBV12-4; perhaps TRBD1 as D (5 bases). The V end was cut by 3 bases, the J end by 6 bases, with 9 bases between. The CDR3 consists of 13 residues. The CDR3 region is CASSFDRGQPQHF. DNA for the CDR3: TGTGCCAGCAGTTTCGATAGGGGTCAGCCCCAGCATTTT.

V gene TRBV29-1 combines with J gene TRBJ1-1; the D is unclear. The V gene lost 2 bases and the J gene lost 0 bases, with 7 bases spanning the gap. Germline V CDR1 and CDR2: SQVTM, ANQGSEA. This CDR3 is built from 13 residues. CDR3 bases: TGCAGCGTTGAAAGGGTCATGAACACTGAAGCTTTCTTT. Encoded protein: CSVERVMNTEAFF.

The V gene is TRBV5-1, the J gene TRBJ1-5; D gene uncertain. Germline V CDR1 and CDR2: SGHRS, YFSETQ. Trimming pared 0 bases from V and 5 bases from J, leaving 12 bases between. The CDR3 sequence is 15 residues long. The CDR3 is CASSLAPGSDQPQHF. CDR3 DNA sequence: TGCGCCAGCAGCTTGGCACCGGGATCGGATCAGCCCCAGCATTTT.

This rearrangement joins TRBV7-6 to TRBJ2-5; D may be TRBD1 (5 bases). Gene TRBJ2-7 matches the end of the DNA better, so the J call may be wrong. Germline V gives CDR1 SGHVS, CDR2 FNYEAQ. The length of the CDR3 is 15 residues. CDR3 amino acids: CASSTTDSPLGEQYF. CDR3 nucleotide sequence: TGTGCCAGCAGCACGACCGACAGTCCTCTCGGCGAGCAGTACTTC.

This clonotype was picked up a small number of times. The chain links TRBV7-2 to TRBJ2-3; D is ambiguous. CDR3 length equals 14 residues. Per germline, CDR1 SGHTA and CDR2 FQGNSA. The V and J ends lost 6 bases and 0 bases respectively, with 10 bases between them. The CDR3 DNA reads as TGTGCCAGCAGTACCTCGGTTAGCACAGATACGCAGTATTTT. As protein: CASSTSVSTDTQYF.

This clonotype was seen only a few times. The V and J genes are TRBV4-3 and TRBJ2-7; maybe TRBD1 (8 bases). Germline V lookup: CDR1 LGHNA, CDR2 YSLEER. This CDR3 contains 15 residues. Trimming removed 4 bases from V and 2 bases from J, with 15 bases in between. This chain's CDR3 is CASSPATGGAYEQYF. CDR3 DNA sequence: TGCGCCAGCAGCCCAGCCACAGGGGGGGCCTACGAGCAGTACTTC.

The chain joins TRBV6-2 or TRBV6-3 to TRBJ2-1, with D possibly TRBD1 on 7 matching bases. Trimming removed 6 bases at V and 4 bases at J, with 16 bases between. The CDR3 is 15 residues long. Germline V gives CDR1 MNHEY, CDR2 SVGEGT. The CDR3 reads CASSPRQGLYNEQFF. The DNA for the CDR3 is TGTGCCAGCAGCCCCCGACAGGGACTGTACAATGAGCAGTTCTTC.

The J gene is TRBJ2-7, the V gene TRBV29-1; D not certain. CDR3 length equals 13 residues. V shed 6 bases and J shed 0 bases, with 12 bases lying between them. From germline, CDR1 is SQVTM and CDR2 ANQGSEA. DNA for the CDR3: TGCAGCGTGACCCCCAGCAGCTCCTACGAGCAGTACTTC. Translating gives CSVTPSSSYEQYF.

This chain uses TRBV6-5 with TRBJ1-1; 7 bases map to TRBD1. The CDR3 extends over 13 amino acids. The V and J ends lost 5 bases and 4 bases, in that order; junction bases with no gene match: 4. The V gene's germline CDR1 is MNHEY and CDR2 SVGAGI. Written as DNA, the CDR3 is TGTGCCAGCAGTAGAGGGGGCTTCACTGAAGCTTTCTTT. Translation gives CASSRGGFTEAFF.

The CDR3: CAWSVLDGYTF. CDR3 DNA sequence: TGTGCCTGGAGTGTACTGGATGGCTACACCTTC. J is TRBJ1-2 and V is TRBV30; D is uncertain. V was pared by 0 bases and J by 6 bases, with 5 bases between. This CDR3 is 11 amino acids long. Germline V CDR1 and CDR2: GTSNPN, SVGIG (reference sequence).